This T cell receptor beta chain was retrieved from a study of T cells after yellow fever vaccination. This clonotype was detected a few times. The CDR3 runs 14 residues. V was cut by 5 bases and J by 3 bases, with 14 bases left in between. Looked up from germline, CDR1 is SGHTA and CDR2 is FQGNSA. UMIs and a universal primer site were added when TCR cDNA was made by 5'RACE template switching. TCRdb analysed the 5' RACE reads with MiXCR anew, one entry per CDR3 protein. Of 46,000 or so distinct CDR3 sequences listed, around 6.4% are singletons. This receptor was identified in a man aged 25-45 years who received the YFV17D yellow fever vaccine. The chain is built from TRBV7-2 and TRBJ2-7; D possibly matches TRBD1 or TRBD2 (5 bases each). The source was PBMCs, either bulk or a sorted T-cell subset (CD4+, CD8+, memory, or dextramer-sorted; not recorded which), collected 45 days after the yellow fever booster vaccination. CDR3 DNA: TGTGCCAGCAGCCCGGGACCTCTGGACTACGAGCAGTACTTC. Translation gives CASSPGPLDYEQYF.